This T cell receptor beta chain was profiled in a study of PD-1 blockade in classical Hodgkin lymphoma. This table comes from immunoSEQ multiplex PCR, and its TCRdb copy is limited to in-frame clones, with some not included. Among over 25,000 clones listed, 71% were seen once. There was relapse after autologous stem cell transplantation in every patient, and there was variation in brentuximab vedotin exposure. The V gene's germline CDR1 is SQVTM and CDR2 ANQGSEA. The CDR3 covers 13 residues. V was shortened by 8 bases and J by 6 bases, with 16 bases between the two germline ends. This sequence originates from a human donor with classical Hodgkin lymphoma. The chain recombines TRBV29-1 with TRBJ1-4; the D gene is possibly TRBD1 (5 bases). Here the sequenced sample was peripheral blood mononuclear cells (PBMCs), taken before the second cycle of nivolumab. The CDR3: CSPWGSSDEKLFF. DNA for the CDR3: TGCAGCCCCTGGGGGTCATCGGATGAAAAACTGTTTTTT.